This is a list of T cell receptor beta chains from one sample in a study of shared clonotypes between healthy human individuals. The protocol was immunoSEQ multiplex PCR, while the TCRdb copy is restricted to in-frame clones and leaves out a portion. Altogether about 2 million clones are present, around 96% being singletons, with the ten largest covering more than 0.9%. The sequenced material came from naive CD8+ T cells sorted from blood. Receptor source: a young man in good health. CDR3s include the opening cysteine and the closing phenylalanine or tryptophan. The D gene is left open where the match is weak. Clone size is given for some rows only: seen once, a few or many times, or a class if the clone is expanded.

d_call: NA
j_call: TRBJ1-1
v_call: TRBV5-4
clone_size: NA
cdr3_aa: CASSTSETVEAFF
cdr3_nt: TGTGCCAGCAGCACTTCCGAGACAGTAGAAGCTTTCTTT

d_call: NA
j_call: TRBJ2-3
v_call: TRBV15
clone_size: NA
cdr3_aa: CATSRVSRRQDTQYF
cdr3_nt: TGTGCCACCAGCAGAGTATCCCGCCGGCAAGATACGCAGTATTTT

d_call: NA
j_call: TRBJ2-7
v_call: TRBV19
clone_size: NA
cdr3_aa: CASSIPPYEQYF
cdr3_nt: TGTGCCAGTAGTATACCTCCCTACGAGCAGTACTTC

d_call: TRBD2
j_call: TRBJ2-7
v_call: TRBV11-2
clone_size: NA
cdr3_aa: CASSLSSGSGYEQYF
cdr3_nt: TGTGCCAGCAGCTTATCAAGCGGGAGTGGCTACGAGCAGTACTTC

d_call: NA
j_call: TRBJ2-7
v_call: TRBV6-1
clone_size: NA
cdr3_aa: CASSSDPTPFYEQYF
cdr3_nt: TGTGCCAGCAGTTCAGACCCGACCCCCTTTTACGAGCAGTACTTC

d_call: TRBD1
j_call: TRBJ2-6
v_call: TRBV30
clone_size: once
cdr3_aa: CAWSVKDRFSGANVLTF
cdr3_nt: TGTGCCTGGAGTGTAAAGGACAGGTTCTCTGGGGCCAACGTCCTGACTTTC

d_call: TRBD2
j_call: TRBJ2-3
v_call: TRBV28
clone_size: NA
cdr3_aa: CASGGPGLAEPTDTQYF
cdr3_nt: TGTGCCAGCGGGGGGCCGGGACTAGCGGAGCCCACAGATACGCAGTATTTT

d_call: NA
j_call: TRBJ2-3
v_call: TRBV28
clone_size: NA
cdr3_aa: CASSIALYTQYF
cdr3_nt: TGTGCCAGCAGCATTGCCTTGTATACGCAGTATTTT

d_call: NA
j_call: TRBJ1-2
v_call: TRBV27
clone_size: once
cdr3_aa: CASSTTYGEGGYTF
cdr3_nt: TGTGCCAGCAGTACGACTTACGGGGAGGGTGGCTACACCTTC

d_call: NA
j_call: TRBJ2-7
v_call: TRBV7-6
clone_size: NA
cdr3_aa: CASSPGVYGEQYF
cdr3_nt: TGTGCCAGCAGTCCCGGGGTTTATGGGGAGCAGTACTTC

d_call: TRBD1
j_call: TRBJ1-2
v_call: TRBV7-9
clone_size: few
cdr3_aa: CASSGQVLANYGYTF
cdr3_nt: TGTGCCAGCAGCGGACAGGTCCTAGCTAACTATGGCTACACCTTC

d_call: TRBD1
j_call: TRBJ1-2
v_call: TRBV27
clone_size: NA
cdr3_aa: CASSFSRTGGIFGYTF
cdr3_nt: TGTGCCAGCAGTTTCTCCCGGACAGGGGGTATATTTGGCTACACCTTC

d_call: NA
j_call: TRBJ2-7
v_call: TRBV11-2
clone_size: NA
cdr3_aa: CASSLGPPYEQYF
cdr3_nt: TGTGCCAGCAGCTTAGGGCCTCCCTACGAGCAGTACTTC

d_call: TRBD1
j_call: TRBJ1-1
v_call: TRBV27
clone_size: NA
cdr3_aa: CASSPRDREIRRLHTEAFF
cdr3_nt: TGTGCCAGCAGTCCCCGGGACAGGGAAATTCGCCGCCTCCACACTGAAGCTTTCTTT

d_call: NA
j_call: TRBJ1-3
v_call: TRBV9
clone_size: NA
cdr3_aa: CASSVNIERGDGNTIYF
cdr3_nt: TGTGCCAGCAGCGTAAACATAGAAAGGGGGGACGGAAACACCATATATTTT

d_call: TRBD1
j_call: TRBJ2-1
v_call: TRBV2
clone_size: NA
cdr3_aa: CASHRDRGYNEQFF
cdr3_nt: TGTGCCAGTCACCGGGACAGGGGCTACAATGAGCAGTTCTTC

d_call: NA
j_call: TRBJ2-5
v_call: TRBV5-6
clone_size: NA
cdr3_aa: CASSLTGVETQYF
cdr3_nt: TGTGCCAGCAGCTTGACGGGAGTAGAGACCCAGTACTTC

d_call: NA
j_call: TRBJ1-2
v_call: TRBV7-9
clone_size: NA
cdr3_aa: CASSAPGHTYGYTF
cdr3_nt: TGTGCCAGCAGCGCCCCGGGGCATACCTATGGCTACACCTTC

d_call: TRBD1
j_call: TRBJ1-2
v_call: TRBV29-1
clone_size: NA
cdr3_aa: CSVEDDRGNYGYTF
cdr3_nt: TGCAGCGTTGAAGACGACAGGGGTAACTATGGCTACACCTTC

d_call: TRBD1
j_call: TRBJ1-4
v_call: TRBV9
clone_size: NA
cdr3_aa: CASSVAGGLDEKLFF
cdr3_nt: TGTGCCAGCAGCGTGGCAGGGGGCTTGGATGAAAAACTGTTTTTT

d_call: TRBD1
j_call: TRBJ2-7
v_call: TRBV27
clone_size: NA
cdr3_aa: CASSILGQPMDEQYF
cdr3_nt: TGTGCCAGCAGTATCTTGGGACAGCCGATGGACGAGCAGTACTTC

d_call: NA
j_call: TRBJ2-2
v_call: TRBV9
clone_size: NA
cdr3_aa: CASSIITGELFF
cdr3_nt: TGTGCCAGCAGCATCATCACCGGGGAGCTGTTTTTT

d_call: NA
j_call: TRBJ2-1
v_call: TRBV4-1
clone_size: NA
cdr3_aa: CASSQETVSYNEQFF
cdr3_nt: TGCGCCAGCAGCCAAGAGACTGTTTCCTACAATGAGCAGTTCTTC

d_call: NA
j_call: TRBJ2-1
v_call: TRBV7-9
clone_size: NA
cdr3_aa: CASSLGDEQFF
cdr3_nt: TGTGCCAGCTCCCTTGGGGATGAGCAGTTCTTC

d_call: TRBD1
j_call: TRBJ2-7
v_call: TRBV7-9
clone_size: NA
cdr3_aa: CATGTGNSYEQYF
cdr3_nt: TGTGCCACCGGGACAGGGAACTCCTACGAGCAGTACTTC

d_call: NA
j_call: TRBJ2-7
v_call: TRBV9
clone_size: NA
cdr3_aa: CASSVGGSPYEQYF
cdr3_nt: TGTGCCAGCAGCGTAGGCGGAAGCCCCTACGAGCAGTACTTC

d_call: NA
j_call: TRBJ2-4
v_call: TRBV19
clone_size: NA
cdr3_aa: CASSISGFAKNIQYF
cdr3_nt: TGTGCCAGTAGTATCTCCGGGTTCGCCAAAAACATTCAGTACTTC

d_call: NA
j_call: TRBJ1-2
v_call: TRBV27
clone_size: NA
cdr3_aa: CASSPYLTGRESYTF
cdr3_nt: TGTGCCAGCAGTCCCTACCTGACAGGCAGGGAAAGCTACACCTTC

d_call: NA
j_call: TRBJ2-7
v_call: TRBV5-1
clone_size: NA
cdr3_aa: CASSTGQSYEQYF
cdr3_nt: TGCGCCAGCAGCACCGGACAGTCCTACGAGCAGTACTTC

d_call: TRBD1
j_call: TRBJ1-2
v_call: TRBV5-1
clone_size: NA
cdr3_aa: CASSWGQVEGYTF
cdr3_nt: TGCGCCAGCAGCTGGGGACAGGTAGAAGGCTACACCTTC

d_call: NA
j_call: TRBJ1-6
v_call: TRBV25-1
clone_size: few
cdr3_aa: CASSVTNSPLHF
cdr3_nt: TGTGCCAGCAGTGTAACCAATTCACCCCTCCACTTT

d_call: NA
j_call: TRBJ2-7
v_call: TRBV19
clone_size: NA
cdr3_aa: CASSIMGGGYEQYF
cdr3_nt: TGTGCCAGTAGTATAATGGGAGGGGGCTACGAGCAGTACTTC

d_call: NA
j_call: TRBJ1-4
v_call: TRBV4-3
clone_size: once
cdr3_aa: CASSRSPVAGTNEKLFF
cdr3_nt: TGCGCCAGCAGCCGATCTCCTGTCGCAGGGACTAATGAAAAACTGTTTTTT

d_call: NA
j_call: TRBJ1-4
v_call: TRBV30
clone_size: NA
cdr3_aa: CAWSVLEKLFF
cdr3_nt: TGTGCCTGGAGCGTCCTTGAAAAACTGTTTTTT

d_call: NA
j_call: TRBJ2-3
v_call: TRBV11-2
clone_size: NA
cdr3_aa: CASSSWADTQYF
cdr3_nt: TGTGCCAGCAGCTCGTGGGCAGATACGCAGTATTTT

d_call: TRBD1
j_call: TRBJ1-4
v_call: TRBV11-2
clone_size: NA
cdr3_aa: CASSPIRGIYEKLFF
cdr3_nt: TGTGCCAGCAGTCCCATCAGGGGGATTTACGAAAAACTGTTTTTT

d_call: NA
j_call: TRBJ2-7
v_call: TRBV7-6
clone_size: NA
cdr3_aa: CASSSQSVTSSYEQYF
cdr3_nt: TGTGCCAGCAGCTCCCAGTCGGTAACGAGCTCCTACGAGCAGTACTTC

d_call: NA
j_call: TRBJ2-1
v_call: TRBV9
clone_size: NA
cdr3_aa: CASSGGGDEQFF
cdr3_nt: TGTGCCAGCAGTGGTGGGGGCGATGAGCAGTTCTTC

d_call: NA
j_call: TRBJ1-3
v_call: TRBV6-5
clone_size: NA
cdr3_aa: CASSGSPGTGNTIYF
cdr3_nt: TGTGCCAGCAGTGGCAGTCCCGGGACTGGAAACACCATATATTTT

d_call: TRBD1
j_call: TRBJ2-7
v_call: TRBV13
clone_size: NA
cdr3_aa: CASSPRTGEQYF
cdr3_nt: TGTGCCAGCAGCCCGCGGACAGGCGAGCAGTACTTC

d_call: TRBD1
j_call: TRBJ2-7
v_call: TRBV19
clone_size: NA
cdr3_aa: CASSPAGTGGYEQYF
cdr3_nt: TGTGCCAGTAGCCCCGCCGGGACAGGGGGCTACGAGCAGTACTTC

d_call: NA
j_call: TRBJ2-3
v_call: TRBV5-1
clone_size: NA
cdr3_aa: CASSPGEDTQYF
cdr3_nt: TGCGCCAGCAGCCCCGGGGAAGATACGCAGTATTTT

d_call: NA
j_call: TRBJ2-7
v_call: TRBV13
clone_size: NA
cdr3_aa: CASSLDRGWEQYF
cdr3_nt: TGTGCCAGCAGCTTAGATCGGGGGTGGGAGCAGTACTTC

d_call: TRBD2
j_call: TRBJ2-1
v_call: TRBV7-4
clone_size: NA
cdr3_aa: CASSFPDCSGRAYNEQFF
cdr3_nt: TGTGCCAGCAGCTTTCCCGACTGTAGCGGGAGGGCGTACAATGAGCAGTTCTTC

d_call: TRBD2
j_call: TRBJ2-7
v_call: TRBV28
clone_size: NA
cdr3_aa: CASSPSGGPYEQYF
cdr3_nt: TGTGCCAGCAGTCCTAGCGGGGGGCCCTACGAGCAGTACTTC

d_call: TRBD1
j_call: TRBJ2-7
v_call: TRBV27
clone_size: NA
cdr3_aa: CASSSWTGGHEQYF
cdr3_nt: TGTGCCAGCAGTTCCTGGACAGGGGGGCACGAGCAGTACTTC

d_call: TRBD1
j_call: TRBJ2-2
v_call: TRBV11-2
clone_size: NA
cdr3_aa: CASSQPNRGRDTGELFF
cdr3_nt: TGTGCCAGCAGCCAACCCAACAGGGGGCGCGACACCGGGGAGCTGTTTTTT

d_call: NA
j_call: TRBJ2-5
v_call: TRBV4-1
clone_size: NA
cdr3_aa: CASSQDWGVETQYF
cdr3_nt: TGCGCCAGCAGCCAAGATTGGGGAGTGGAGACCCAGTACTTC

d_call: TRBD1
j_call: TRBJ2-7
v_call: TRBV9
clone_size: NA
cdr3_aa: CASSVVGTGTYEQYF
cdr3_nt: TGTGCCAGCAGCGTAGTCGGGACAGGGACCTACGAGCAGTACTTC

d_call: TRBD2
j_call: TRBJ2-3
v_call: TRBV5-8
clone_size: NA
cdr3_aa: CASSLVGGTTDTQYF
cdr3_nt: TGTGCCAGCAGCTTAGTGGGAGGGACCACAGATACGCAGTATTTT

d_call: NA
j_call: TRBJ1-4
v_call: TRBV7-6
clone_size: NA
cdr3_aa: CASSLGAYEKLFF
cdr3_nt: TGTGCCAGCAGCCTCGGGGCTTACGAAAAACTGTTTTTT

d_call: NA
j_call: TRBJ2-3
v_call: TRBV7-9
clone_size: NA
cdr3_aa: CASSSPPDTQYF
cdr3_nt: TGTGCCAGCAGCTCCCCCCCAGATACGCAGTATTTT

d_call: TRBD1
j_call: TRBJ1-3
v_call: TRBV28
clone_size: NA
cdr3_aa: CASREAGGPGNTIYF
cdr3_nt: TGTGCCAGCAGAGAGGCAGGGGGCCCTGGAAACACCATATATTTT

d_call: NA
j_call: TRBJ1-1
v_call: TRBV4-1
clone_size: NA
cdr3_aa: CASSQDGSGEAFF
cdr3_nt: TGCGCCAGCAGCCAAGATGGGTCAGGTGAAGCTTTCTTT

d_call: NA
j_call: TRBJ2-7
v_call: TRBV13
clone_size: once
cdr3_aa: CASSLEGAYEQYF
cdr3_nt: TGTGCCAGCAGCTTAGAGGGAGCCTACGAGCAGTACTTC

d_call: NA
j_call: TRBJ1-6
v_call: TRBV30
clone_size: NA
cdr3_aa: CAWSVGQGNSPLHF
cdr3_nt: TGTGCCTGGAGTGTTGGGCAGGGAAATTCACCCCTCCACTTT

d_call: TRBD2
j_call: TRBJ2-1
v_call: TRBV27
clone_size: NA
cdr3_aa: CASSPSAGVVYNEQFF
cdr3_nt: TGTGCCAGCAGTCCCTCAGCGGGGGTAGTTTACAATGAGCAGTTCTTC

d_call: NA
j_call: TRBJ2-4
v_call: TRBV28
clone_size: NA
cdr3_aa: CASSFPLREDVAAGKNIQYF
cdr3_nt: TGTGCCAGCAGTTTCCCCCTGAGGGAGGATGTGGCGGCGGGCAAAAACATTCAGTACTTC

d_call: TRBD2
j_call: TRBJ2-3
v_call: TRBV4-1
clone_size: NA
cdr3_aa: CASSSSGSTDTQYF
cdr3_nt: TGCGCCAGCAGCAGTAGCGGGAGCACAGATACGCAGTATTTT